This TCR beta chain was recovered during a study of blood T cell repertoires in COVID-19. The wider study: Sites across the United States, Italy and Spain contributed samples from acute and convalescent COVID-19.

Germline V gene data show CDR1 as SGHTA and CDR2 as FQGNSA. V was trimmed by 3 bases and J by 3 bases, leaving 9 bases between them. This CDR3 has 15 residues. In the original workflow: Reference gene primer amplification gave estimated nucleated cell counts. Produced via immunoSEQ multiplex PCR; TCRdb's table is partial and in-frame only. V and J calls and clone size are those listed in that table; D and trimming were worked out from the DNA. This repertoire shows over 30,000 clones, about 84% found once; its top ten account for 25% to 35%. This chain connects TRBV7-2 to TRBJ1-6; D ambiguous. Sequenced: peripheral blood. This clonotype was sampled from an older man with active or convalescent COVID-19. CDR3 coding DNA: TGTGCCAGCAGCTTTGTAGAGATCTATAATTCACCCCTCCACTTT. This translates into CASSFVEIYNSPLHF.